The sequence of this T cell receptor (beta chain) was determined in a study of cytomegalovirus exposure and HLA in healthy donors. Overall study results and limits: Per a prior analysis, the majority of TCR beta V segments were productive roughly 87% or roughly 30% of the time. Listed as cytomegalovirus-associated were 150 to 200 TCR beta chains. High specificity and sensitivity for cytomegalovirus status were reported for the classifier.

About this clone itself: What it recognizes is unknown.

CDR3 length: 11 amino acids. Germline values: CDR1 SEHNR, CDR2 FQNEAQ (reference sequence). With 9 bases removed from V and 3 bases from J, the gap between germline ends came to 8 bases. A multiplex PCR was run with 60 Vbeta primers and 13 Jbeta primers. Only in-frame clones appear in the TCRdb table, and some are missing; sequencing was by immunoSEQ multiplex PCR. The sample shows 85,000 to 100,000 clones, approximately 77% of them seen only once. Everyone who donated was a healthy bone marrow donor. Material: PBMCs. The receptor was derived from a middle-aged woman in good health and CMV-seronegative. V and J are TRBV7-9 and TRBJ2-5; D call uncertain. The CDR3 sequence: CASRVEETQYF. CDR3 coding DNA: TGTGCCAGTCGCGTCGAAGAGACCCAGTACTTC.